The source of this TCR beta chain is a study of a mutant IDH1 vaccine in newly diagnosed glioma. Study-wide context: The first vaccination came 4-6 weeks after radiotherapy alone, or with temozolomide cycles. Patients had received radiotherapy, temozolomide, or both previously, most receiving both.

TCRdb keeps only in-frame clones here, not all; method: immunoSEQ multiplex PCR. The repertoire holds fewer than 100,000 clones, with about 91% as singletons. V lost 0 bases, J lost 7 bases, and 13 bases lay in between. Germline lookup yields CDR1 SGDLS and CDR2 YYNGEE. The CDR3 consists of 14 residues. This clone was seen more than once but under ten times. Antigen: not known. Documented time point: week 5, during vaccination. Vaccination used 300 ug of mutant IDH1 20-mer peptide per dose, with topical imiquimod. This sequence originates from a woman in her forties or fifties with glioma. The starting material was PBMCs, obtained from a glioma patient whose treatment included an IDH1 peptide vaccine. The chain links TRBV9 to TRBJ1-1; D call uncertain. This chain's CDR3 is CASSVDYSWNEAFF. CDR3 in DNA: TGTGCCAGCAGCGTAGATTACAGTTGGAATGAAGCTTTCTTT.